This TCR beta chain was sequenced in a study of blood T cell repertoires in COVID-19. In the study overall: Samples taken during acute and convalescent COVID-19 were collected in the United States, Italy and Spain. The analysed material was cDNA or gDNA that came from T cells, B-cell-depleted T cells, or PBMCs.

Germline loops: CDR1 SGHVS, CDR2 FNYEAQ. Trimming removed 1 base from V and 0 bases from J, with 13 bases in between. This CDR3 comprises 17 residues. Per the study methods: Reference gene primers were amplified, and this amplification served to estimate nucleated cell counts. TCRdb keeps only in-frame clones here, not all; method: immunoSEQ multiplex PCR. For V, J and clone size, that table is used; D and trimming come from the DNA. This table holds approximately 220,000 clones, around 85% found once. The clonotype comes from a man between 35 and 55 years old with acute or convalescent COVID-19. Sequencing was performed on peripheral blood. V is TRBV7-6 and J is TRBJ1-5; D may be TRBD1 (5 bases). CDR3 amino acids: CASSLGGGTDSNQPQHF. The CDR3 DNA is TGTGCCAGCAGCTTAGGGGGGGGAACAGATAGCAATCAGCCCCAGCATTTT. Full variable domain (outside the CDR3, taken from reference TRBV7-6 and TRBJ1-5): GAGVSQSPRYKVTKRGQDVALRCDPISGHVSLYWYRQALGQGPEFLTYFNYEAQQDKSGLPNDRFSAERPEGSISTLTIQRTEQRDSAMYRCASSLGGGTDSNQPQHFGDGTRLSIL.